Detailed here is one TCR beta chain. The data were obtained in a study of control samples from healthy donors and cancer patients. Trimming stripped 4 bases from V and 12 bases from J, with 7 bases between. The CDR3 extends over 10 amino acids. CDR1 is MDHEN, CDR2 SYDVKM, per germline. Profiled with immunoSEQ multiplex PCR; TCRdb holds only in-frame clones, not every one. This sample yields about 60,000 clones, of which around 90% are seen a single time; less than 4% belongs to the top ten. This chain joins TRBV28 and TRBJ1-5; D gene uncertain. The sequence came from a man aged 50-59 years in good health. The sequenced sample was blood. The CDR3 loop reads CASSSGLQHF. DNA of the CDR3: TGTGCCAGCAGTTCCGGTCTCCAGCATTTT.